The 7 T cell receptor beta chains listed next were all sequenced from one sample in a study of cytomegalovirus exposure and HLA in healthy donors. Profiling relied on immunoSEQ multiplex PCR, and the TCRdb table lists in-frame clones only, not all of them. The sample comprises roughly 190,000 clones, roughly 88% of which are singletons, and roughly 1.5% rests with the top ten. The sample comprised PBMCs. These receptors were obtained from a young woman in good health and CMV-seronegative.

V and J are TRBV5-6 and TRBJ2-3, with 10 bases identical to TRBD1. V trimming: 4 bases; J trimming: 3 bases; junction bases outside the gene matches: 5. This CDR3 comprises 15 residues. Germline V gene sequence: CDR1 SGHDT, CDR2 YYEEEE. CDR3 DNA sequence: TGTGCCAGCAGCCCTGACAGGGGGCGGACAGATACGCAGTATTTT. Protein: CASSPDRGRTDTQYF.

V gene TRBV11-3 combines with J gene TRBJ2-3, with a tentative D call TRBD1 (5 bases). V lost 3 bases and J 3 bases, leaving 10 bases between the germline ends. CDR3 length equals 14 residues. Looked up from germline, CDR1 is SGHNT and CDR2 is YENEEA. The CDR3 loop is CASSLGRVTDTQYF. The CDR3 nucleotides are TGTGCCAGCAGCTTGGGCAGGGTAACAGATACGCAGTATTTT.

This chain connects TRBV27 to TRBJ1-2; the match to TRBD1 covers 9 bases. Germline-derived CDR1 and CDR2 are MNHEY and SMNVEV (reference sequence). The CDR3 loop spans 11 amino acids. Trimming at V came to 8 bases and at J to 6 bases, leaving 1 base not matched to a gene. CDR3 nucleotide sequence: TGTGCCAGCGGGACAGGGAATGGCTACACCTTC. Protein: CASGTGNGYTF.

This clone showed up just once. The genes are TRBV7-7 and TRBJ2-1; 9 bases are shared with TRBD2. CDR1 is SSHAT and CDR2 is FNYEAQ in the germline V gene (reference sequence). The CDR3 has 16 amino acids. The trim removed 1 base at V and 8 bases at J, leaving 9 bases unmatched. CDR3 sequence (DNA): TGTGCCAGCAGCTTAGAAGGCGGGAGGGCCGGTGATGAGCAGTTCTTC. Translation: CASSLEGGRAGDEQFF.

V is TRBV4-2 and J is TRBJ1-2; 9 bases fit TRBD1. V lost 8 bases to trimming and J lost 8 bases; unmatched junction nucleotides: 9. Per the germline V gene, CDR1 is LGHNA and CDR2 is YNFKEQ. CDR3 size: 13 residues. The CDR3 loop is CASQETGGRGYTF. CDR3 DNA: TGTGCCAGCCAGGAGACAGGGGGAAGGGGCTACACCTTC.

This chain joins TRBV30 and TRBJ1-2, with 11 nucleotides matching TRBD1. CDR1 is GTSNPN, CDR2 SVGIG, per germline (reference sequence). Unmatched junction bases numbered 33, after V lost 4 bases and J lost 8 bases. This CDR3 has 22 residues. CDR3 sequence reads: CAWNWLWTGGATGSGDSEGYTF. The CDR3 DNA reads TGTGCCTGGAATTGGTTGTGGACAGGGGGCGCGACAGGGTCTGGGGATTCGGAGGGCTACACCTTC.

This chain links TRBV2 with TRBJ2-7; 8 nucleotides line up with TRBD1. Germline V CDR1 and CDR2: SNHLY, FYNNEI. This CDR3 spans 13 amino acids. Trimming removed 6 bases from V and 3 bases from J; junction bases left unmatched: 4. The CDR3 region is CASRKGQDYEQYF. CDR3 coding DNA: TGTGCCAGCAGAAAGGGACAGGACTACGAGCAGTACTTC. Using reference TRBV2 and TRBJ2-7 for the parts outside the CDR3, the full variable domain is EPEVTQTPSHQVTQMGQEVILRCVPISNHLYFYWYRQILGQKVEFLVSFYNNEISEKSEIFDDQFSVERPDGSNFTLKIRSTKLEDSAMYFCASRKGQDYEQYFGPGTRLTVT.